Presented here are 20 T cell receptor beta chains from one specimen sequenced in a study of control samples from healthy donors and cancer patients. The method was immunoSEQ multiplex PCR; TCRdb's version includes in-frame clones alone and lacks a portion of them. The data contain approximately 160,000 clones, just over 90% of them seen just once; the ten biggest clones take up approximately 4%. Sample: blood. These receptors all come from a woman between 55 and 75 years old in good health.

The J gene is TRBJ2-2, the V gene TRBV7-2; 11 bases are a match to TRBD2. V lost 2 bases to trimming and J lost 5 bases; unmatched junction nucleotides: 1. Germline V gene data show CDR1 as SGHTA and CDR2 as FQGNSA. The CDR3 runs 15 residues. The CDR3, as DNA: TGTGCCAGCAGCTTACGACTAGCGGGGACCGGGGAGCTGTTTTTT. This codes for CASSLRLAGTGELFF.

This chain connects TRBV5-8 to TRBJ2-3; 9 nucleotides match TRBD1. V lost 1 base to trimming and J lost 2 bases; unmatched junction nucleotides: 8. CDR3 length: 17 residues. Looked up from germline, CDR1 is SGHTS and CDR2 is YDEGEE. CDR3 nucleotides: TGTGCCAGCAGCTTGTTCCGGGACAGGGTCGACACAGATACGCAGTATTTT. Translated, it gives CASSLFRDRVDTDTQYF.

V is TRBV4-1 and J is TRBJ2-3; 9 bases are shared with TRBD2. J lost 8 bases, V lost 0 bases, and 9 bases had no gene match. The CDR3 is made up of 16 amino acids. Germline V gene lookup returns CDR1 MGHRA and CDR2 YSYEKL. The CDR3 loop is CASSQEGFSGGRTQYF. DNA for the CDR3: TGCGCCAGCAGCCAAGAGGGGTTTAGCGGGGGCCGTACGCAGTATTTT.

This CDR3 is CAWKITGARHGYTF. The DNA of the CDR3 is TGTGCCTGGAAAATTACAGGGGCTCGGCATGGCTACACCTTC. The chain carries TRBV30 and TRBJ1-2, with 7 positions matching TRBD1. Germline values: CDR1 GTSNPN, CDR2 SVGIG (reference sequence). Trimming took 4 bases from V and 6 from J; bases not matched to a gene: 11. The CDR3 length is 14 residues.

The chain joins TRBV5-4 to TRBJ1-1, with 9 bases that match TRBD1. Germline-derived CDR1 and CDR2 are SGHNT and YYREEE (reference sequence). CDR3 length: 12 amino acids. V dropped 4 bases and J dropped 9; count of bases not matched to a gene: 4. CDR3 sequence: CASSTDRGKAFF. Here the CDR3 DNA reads TGTGCCAGCAGCACGGACAGGGGAAAAGCTTTCTTT. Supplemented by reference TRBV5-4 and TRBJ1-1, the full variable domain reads ETGVTQSPTHLIKTRGQQVTLRCSSQSGHNTVSWYQQALGQGPQFIFQYYREEENGRGNFPPRFSGLQFPNYSSELNVNALELDDSALYLCASSTDRGKAFFGQGTRLTVV.

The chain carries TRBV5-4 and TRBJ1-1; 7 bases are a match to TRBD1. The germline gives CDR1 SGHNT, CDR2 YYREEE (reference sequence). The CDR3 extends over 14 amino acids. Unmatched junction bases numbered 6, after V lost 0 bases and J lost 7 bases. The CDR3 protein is CASSLAVDRDEAFF. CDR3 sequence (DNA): TGTGCCAGCAGCTTGGCCGTTGACAGGGATGAAGCTTTCTTT.

This chain's CDR3 is CAAGRADYNSPLHF. The DNA for the CDR3 is TGTGCCGCAGGGAGAGCGGATTATAATTCACCCCTCCACTTT. The V gene is TRBV10-3, the J gene TRBJ1-6; D might be TRBD1 (5 bases). Germline values: CDR1 ENHRY, CDR2 SYGVKD. Trimming left V 11 bases short and J 4 bases short, with 15 bases between. CDR3 length: 14 residues.

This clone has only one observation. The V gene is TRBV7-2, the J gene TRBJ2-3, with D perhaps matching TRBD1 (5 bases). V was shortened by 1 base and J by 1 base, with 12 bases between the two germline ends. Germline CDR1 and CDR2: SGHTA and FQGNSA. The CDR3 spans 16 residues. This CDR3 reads CASSLGAGYGTDTQYF. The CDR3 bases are TGTGCCAGCAGCTTAGGGGCAGGGTACGGCACAGATACGCAGTATTTT.

In nucleotides, the CDR3 is TGTGCCAGCGGGGGGGAGAACAGTGAGCAGTTCTTC. As protein: CASGGENSEQFF. The V gene is TRBV10-3, the J gene TRBJ2-1; 9 nucleotides line up with TRBD2. The germline gives CDR1 ENHRY, CDR2 SYGVKD. The CDR3 covers 12 residues. J lost 9 bases, V lost 10 bases, and 7 bases had no gene match.

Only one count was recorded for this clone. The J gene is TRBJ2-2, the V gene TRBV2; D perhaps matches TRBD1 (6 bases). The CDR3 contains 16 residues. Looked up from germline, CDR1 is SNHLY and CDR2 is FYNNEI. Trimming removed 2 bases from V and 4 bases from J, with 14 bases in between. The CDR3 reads CASSELQGITTGELFF. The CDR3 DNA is TGTGCCAGCAGTGAACTACAGGGAATAACCACCGGGGAGCTGTTTTTT.

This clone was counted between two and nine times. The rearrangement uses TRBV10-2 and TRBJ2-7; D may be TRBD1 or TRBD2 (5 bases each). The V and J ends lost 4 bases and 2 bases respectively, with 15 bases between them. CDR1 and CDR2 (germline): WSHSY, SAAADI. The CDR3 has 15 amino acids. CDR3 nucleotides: TGCGCCAGCAGTGGTGGGTGGGGGAGTACCTACGAGCAGTACTTC. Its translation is CASSGGWGSTYEQYF.

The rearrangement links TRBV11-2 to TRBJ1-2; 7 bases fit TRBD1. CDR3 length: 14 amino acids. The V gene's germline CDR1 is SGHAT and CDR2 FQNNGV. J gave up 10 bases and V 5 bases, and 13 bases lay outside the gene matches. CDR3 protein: CASSDTGVTIAYTF. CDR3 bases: TGTGCCAGCAGCGACACAGGGGTGACTATTGCCTACACCTTC.

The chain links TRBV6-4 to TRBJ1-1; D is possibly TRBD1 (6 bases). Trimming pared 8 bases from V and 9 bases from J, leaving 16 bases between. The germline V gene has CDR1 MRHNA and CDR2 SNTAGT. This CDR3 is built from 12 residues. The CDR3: CASLLGGRKAFF. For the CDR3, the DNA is TGTGCCAGCCTCCTCGGGGGCAGGAAAGCTTTCTTT.

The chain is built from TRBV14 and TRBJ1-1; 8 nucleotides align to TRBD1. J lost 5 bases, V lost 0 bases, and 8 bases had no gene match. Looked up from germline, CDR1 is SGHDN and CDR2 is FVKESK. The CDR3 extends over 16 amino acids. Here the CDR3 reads CASSQDWGQATTEAFF. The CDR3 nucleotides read TGTGCCAGCAGCCAAGATTGGGGACAGGCAACAACTGAAGCTTTCTTT. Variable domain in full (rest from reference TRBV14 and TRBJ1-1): EAGVTQFPSHSVIEKGQTVTLRCDPISGHDNLYWYRRVMGKEIKFLLHFVKESKQDESGMPNNRFLAERTGGTYSTLKVQPAELEDSGVYFCASSQDWGQATTEAFFGQGTRLTVV.

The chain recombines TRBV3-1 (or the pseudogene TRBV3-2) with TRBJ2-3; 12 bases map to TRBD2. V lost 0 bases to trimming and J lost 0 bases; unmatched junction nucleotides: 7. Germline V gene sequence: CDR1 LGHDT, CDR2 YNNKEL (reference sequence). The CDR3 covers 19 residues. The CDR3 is CASSQDASGGVESTDTQYF. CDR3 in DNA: TGTGCCAGCAGCCAAGATGCTAGCGGGGGGGTCGAGAGCACAGATACGCAGTATTTT.

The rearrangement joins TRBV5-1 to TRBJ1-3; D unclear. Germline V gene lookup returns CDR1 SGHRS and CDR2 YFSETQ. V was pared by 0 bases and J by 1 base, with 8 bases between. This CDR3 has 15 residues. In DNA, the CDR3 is TGCGCCAGCAGCTTGGCCGATGGGTCTGGAAACACCATATATTTT. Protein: CASSLADGSGNTIYF.

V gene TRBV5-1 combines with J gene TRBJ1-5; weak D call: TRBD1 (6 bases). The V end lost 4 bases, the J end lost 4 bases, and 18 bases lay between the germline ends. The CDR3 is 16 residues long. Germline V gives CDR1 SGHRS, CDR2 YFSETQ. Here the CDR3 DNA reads TGCGCCAGCAGCCCTGGCACAGGGCTAGATAATCAGCCCCAGCATTTT. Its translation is CASSPGTGLDNQPQHF.

The CDR3 sequence: CASSLGPQGRWGNEKLFF. The CDR3, as DNA: TGTGCCAGCAGCTTAGGCCCACAGGGGAGGTGGGGTAATGAAAAACTGTTTTTT. The V call is TRBV7-8, the J call TRBJ1-4; 7 positions agree with TRBD1. J lost 4 bases, V lost 1 base, and 12 bases had no gene match. The CDR3 totals 18 residues. Germline V gene sequence: CDR1 SGHVS, CDR2 FQNEAQ.

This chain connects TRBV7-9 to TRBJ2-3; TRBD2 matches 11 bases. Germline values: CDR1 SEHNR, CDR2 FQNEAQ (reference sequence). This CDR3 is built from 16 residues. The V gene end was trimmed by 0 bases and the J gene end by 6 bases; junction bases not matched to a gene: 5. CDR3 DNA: TGTGCCAGCAGCTTAGCTCTAGCGGGGGGATGGGATACGCAGTATTTT. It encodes CASSLALAGGWDTQYF.

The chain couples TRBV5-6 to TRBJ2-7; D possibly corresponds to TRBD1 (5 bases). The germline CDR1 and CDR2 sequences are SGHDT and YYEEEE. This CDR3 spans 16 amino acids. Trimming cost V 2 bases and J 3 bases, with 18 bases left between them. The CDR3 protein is CASSFWTFFTRYEQYF. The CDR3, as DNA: TGTGCCAGCAGCTTCTGGACATTTTTTACACGCTACGAGCAGTACTTC.